This T cell receptor (beta chain) was captured in a study of blood T cells in healthy people across ages (dated by TCRdb to between 2014 and 2017). For the wider study: In model experiments, template switching captured roughly one uniquely barcoded TCR beta cDNA molecule for every two T cells. To track age-related changes in TCR beta repertoire diversity, the study relied on deep sequencing normalized with unique cDNA molecular identifiers. The donors were split into four age groups: young (average 16 years), middle-aged (39), aged (approximately 60) and long-lived (over 80). To avoid experimental bias, donors of different ages were spread randomly across the sequencing lanes. Using the same blood draw, the study looked at two additional independent replicas of 1 million unique cDNA reads for two donors, one aged 18 to 30 and the other aged 80 or older.

Library method: 5' RACE. TCRdb lists the instrument as Illumina HiSeq 2500. A second roughly 6 to 12 cycle PCR used a sample-barcoded 5' primer and a J-beta primer mix. A template-switch 5' adaptor carrying 12 random nucleotides introduced a unique molecular identifier onto each TCR beta cDNA molecule. Each sample yielded at least 2.5 million CDR3-containing paired-end reads. The Mint cDNA synthesis kit, primed by a TRBC-specific oligonucleotide, was used to synthesize first-strand cDNA from all RNA. Following uracil-DNA glycosylase treatment, a first 18-cycle PCR with universal primers M1SS and BC2_uni_R was performed on all cDNA. The source study handled its data this way. Normalization of each sample was performed by random selection of 1 million high-quality reads, each carrying a distinct molecular identifier. Reads sharing molecular identifiers were discarded rather than binned into consensus sequences. MiTCR, run with a Q25 quality threshold and the strictest error-elimination algorithm, handled CDR3 identification, clonotype clustering and error correction. A nonparametric unseen species model with Euler transformation was used to estimate a lower bound on total TCR beta diversity. TCRdb cleaned the public reads at Q25 with fastp, built clones with MiXCR and kept in-frame beta chains. Each CDR3 protein gets just one entry, which takes the most common genes and DNA from the rows behind it. The authors' filters were not applied to this entry. This sample comprises about 1.7 million distinct CDR3 sequences, 28% of them detected only once. The top ten hold around 7.7% of the sample.

The approximately 41 donors, aged about 6 to 95 years, were systemically healthy Caucasian individuals from Russia. Approximately 9 milliliters of peripheral blood were collected from each donor into EDTA-treated Vacutainer tubes. PBMCs were isolated by Ficoll-Paque density-gradient centrifugation, with at least 6.5 million obtained per sample. Total RNA, at least 6 micrograms per sample, was extracted from PBMCs with Trizol reagent. The percentages of naive CD45RAhigh/CD27high T cells were determined by flow cytometry on a PBMC aliquot from every donor. This clonotype has only a few counts. Its cognate antigen has yet to be identified. Base qualities were left out, and no much larger clone turns up one base away. Study-wide findings and limitations: The CMV infection status of donors was not known, potentially confounding age-related changes in expanded clonotypes. Because profiling used bulk unsorted PBMCs, naive and antigen-experienced compartments could not be compared conclusively. The long-lived group showed more naive CD4+ T cells, fewer expanded clones and increased TCR diversity than the aged group, suggesting age selection. A strong correlation was found between observed TCR beta diversity and the percentage of naive T cells measured by flow cytometry. As age increased, observed TCR beta diversity per million T cells dropped in a roughly linear way, and a significant reduction was already evident by age around 41. Total diversity estimates from one million sequenced T cells were considered lower bounds and underestimates.

Inclusive of the bounding cysteine and phenylalanine, the CDR3 is 13 residues long. Only the CDR3 DNA is retained, 39 bases long and in frame from the first base. The germline V gene gives CDR1 as MNHEY and CDR2 as SVGAGI. The V and J ends are trimmed by 5 bases and 4 bases, leaving 11 bases between them. This TCR derives from a woman in her twenties or thirties in good health. The rearranged segments are TRBV6-5 and TRBJ1-2; the D gene assignment is ambiguous. Sequencing input: blood. The CDR3 here reads CASSKTASYGYTF. The DNA reads as follows: TGTGCCAGCAGTAAAACAGCAAGCTATGGCTACACCTTC.